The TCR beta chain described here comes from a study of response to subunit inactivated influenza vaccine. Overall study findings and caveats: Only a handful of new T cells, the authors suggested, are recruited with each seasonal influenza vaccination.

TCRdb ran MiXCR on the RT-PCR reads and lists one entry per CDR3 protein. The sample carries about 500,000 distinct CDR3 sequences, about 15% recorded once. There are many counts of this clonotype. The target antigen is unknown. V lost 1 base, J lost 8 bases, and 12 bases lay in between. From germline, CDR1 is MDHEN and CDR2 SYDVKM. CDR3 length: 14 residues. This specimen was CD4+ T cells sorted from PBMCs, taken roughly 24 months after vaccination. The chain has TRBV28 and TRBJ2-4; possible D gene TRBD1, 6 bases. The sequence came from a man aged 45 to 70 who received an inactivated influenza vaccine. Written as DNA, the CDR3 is TGTGCCAGCAGTTTATTGGGACAAGGAGACATTCAGTACTTC. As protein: CASSLLGQGDIQYF. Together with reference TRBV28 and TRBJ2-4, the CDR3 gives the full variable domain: DVKVTQSSRYLVKRTGEKVFLECVQDMDHENMFWYRQDPGLGLRLIYFSYDVKMKEKGDIPEGYSVSREKKERFSLILESASTNQTSMYLCASSLLGQGDIQYFGAGTRLSVL.